Listed here is a single T cell receptor (beta chain). What it recognizes is unknown. Other DNA sequences in the sample encode the same CDR3. Germline loops: CDR1 MNHEY, CDR2 SMNVEV (reference sequence). CDR3 size: 14 residues. V was shortened by 3 bases and J by 5 bases, with 10 bases between the two germline ends. The sample comes from a study of shared clonotypes between healthy human individuals. Study findings and constraints: In contrast to clonotypes shared by all four donors, non-shared clonotypes had lower generation probabilities. The rarefaction results pointed to incomplete sorted-subset sequencing despite large depth. Naive CD4 clonotypes overlapped across several donors at about 5%.

Produced via immunoSEQ multiplex PCR; TCRdb's table is partial and in-frame only. Of roughly 2.1 million clones in the sample, just over 90% were seen once. CD8 cells classed as naive were CD45RO-negative and positively selected for CCR7, excluding terminally differentiated effector memory CD45RA+ cells. The sequencing sample was made of naive CD8+ T cells from PBMCs. The sequence came from a man between 18 and 35 years old in good health. Some clones in this sample may be carry-over from other donors' samples. The gene calls are TRBV27 and TRBJ1-4, with a possible D match to TRBD1 (5 bases). DNA of the CDR3: TGTGCCAGCAGTTTTTCGGGGGGGAATGAAAAACTGTTTTTT. Residues: CASSFSGGNEKLFF.